This T cell receptor (beta chain) was retrieved from a study of blood T cell repertoires in COVID-19. Study background: COVID-19 samples collected from the United States, Italy and Spain covered acute and convalescent phases. The cDNA or gDNA used as material had been derived from T cells, B-cell-depleted T cells, or PBMCs.

In the original workflow: Amplification from reference gene primers served as the basis for estimated nucleated cell counts. The repertoire was sequenced with immunoSEQ multiplex PCR; TCRdb's copy has only in-frame clones and lacks some. That table supplies the V and J calls and clone size; D and trimming were determined from the DNA. This sample has fewer than 300,000 clones; nearly 90% occur once, and the top ten carry about 8.6%. This CDR3 comprises 14 residues. The V gene's germline CDR1 is SGHRS and CDR2 YFSETQ. The ends were cut back, 4 bases at V and 2 bases at J, with 9 bases in the middle. The chain uses TRBV5-1 and TRBJ1-4, with no clear D. The TCR comes from a man between 18 and 35 years old with active or convalescent COVID-19. Sequences were obtained from peripheral blood. CDR3 DNA: TGCGCCAGCAGCCCAGGTTGGACTAATGAAAAACTGTTTTTT. Its protein product is CASSPGWTNEKLFF.